Sample share makes the clone carrying this T cell receptor beta chain medium-sized. The ends were cut back, 3 bases at V and 3 bases at J, with 12 bases in the middle. The germline gives CDR1 LNHDA, CDR2 SQIVND (reference sequence). The CDR3 extends over 14 amino acids. Profiling relied on immunoSEQ multiplex PCR, and the TCRdb table lists in-frame clones only, not all of them. The sample includes around 300,000 clones, around 90% of them seen just once. The data were obtained in a study of blood T cell repertoires in COVID-19. The material sequenced was PBMCs or T cells enriched from blood (not recorded which). The chain combines TRBV19 with TRBJ2-7; D is unresolved. This sequence was found in a woman under 30 with acute COVID-19. The CDR3 nucleotides read TGTGCCAGTAGTATTTCCCCGGTGATCTACGAGCAGTACTTC. Translation gives CASSISPVIYEQYF.